A single T cell receptor (beta chain) is shown here with its context. Its recognized antigen is unknown. The input lacks base qualities; no much larger clone sits a single base away. Trimming removed 3 bases from V and 4 bases from J, leaving 6 bases between the germline ends. The cysteine opens and the phenylalanine closes a CDR3 of 13 amino acids. The kept DNA is CDR3 alone, 39 bases in frame from the first base. According to the germline V gene, CDR1 reads SGHDN and CDR2 reads FVKESK. This specimen belongs to a study of blood T cell repertoires in COVID-19 (dated by TCRdb to between 2020 and 2021). Regarding the complete study: Samples from collaborators originated in the United States, Italy and Spain and spanned both the acute and convalescent phases of COVID-19. The repertoires were made available in a free public database intended to serve as a resource for research on the immune response to SARS-CoV-2. The material from the prospective study consisted of cDNA or gDNA derived from T cells, B-cell-depleted T cells, or PBMCs. HLA class I and class II types, where available, came from metadata supplied by the sample provider rather than from assay-based typing. Deeply sampled blood TCRbeta repertoires from subjects exposed to, actively infected with, or recovered from COVID-19 were included in the dataset. The samples were drawn from two sources: the first 160 participants of the ongoing ImmuneRACE study, and fewer than 1,500 subjects contributed by 6 global collaborators. The sample metadata nearly always contained a de-identified subject ID, COVID-19 status, age in years and sex. What the work shows at the level of the full study, not this receptor alone: How much clinical and demographic metadata was included differed by source and by participant, and the metadata was provided uncurated.

TCRbeta CDR3 regions were amplified from genomic DNA using the immunoSEQ Assay, a bias-controlled multiplex PCR. Per the original workflow: The number of nucleated cells in each sample was estimated by amplification of reference gene primers within the assay. To quantify the absolute abundance of each unique TCRbeta CDR3 rearrangement, sequence reads were collapsed and filtered. For each sample, productive Simpson clonality was calculated as the square root of Simpson's diversity index across productive rearrangements. TCRdb limited this immuneACCESS table to in-frame rearrangements with V and J called. A share of clones is missing; checked studies link under half to unresolved V genes, and the rest is unexplained. V, J and clone size reflect that table, while D and trimming were determined from the DNA. This sample holds 250,000 or so clones; around 91% were observed only once. Jointly, the top ten make up about 2% of the sample.

At one collaborating source in Seattle, patients were enrolled during active infection and were followed longitudinally through the course of disease. Each collaborating institution followed its own protocols to collect whole blood in K2EDTA tubes. For TCRbeta analysis, collaborators shipped samples in one of three forms: frozen whole blood, isolated PBMCs, or DNA extracted from either of those sample types. The chain uses TRBV14 and TRBJ2-2, with no reliable assignment of the D segment. This sequence originates from a woman aged 55-69 years with COVID-19, enrolled during active disease. Sequenced input: peripheral blood. CDR3 sequence: CASSHSITGELFF. In nucleotide form, the sequence is TGTGCCAGCAGCCATTCCATCACCGGGGAGCTGTTTTTT.